The present entry profiles one TCR beta chain with its context. Its antigen target is currently unknown. A much larger clone lies one base from this, so it may be a read error. Total RNA and DNA were co-extracted without cell sorting from roughly 20-30 mg of bulk tissue using the AllPrep DNA/RNA mini kit. Surgical resection was performed in China between 2015 and 2016 on about 5 patients with histopathologically diagnosed primary liver carcinoma. Patients had chronic HBV infection and were treatment-naive at sampling. Each tumor was sampled at five spatially separated regions: the superior, inferior, left-lateral and right-lateral poles and the tumor centre. Histological examination found more than 80% viable tumor cells in every tumor sample. Pieces of fresh tumor and adjacent tissue were cut in half, with one half kept in RNAlater at -80 degrees C and the other half sent for histology. TCRbeta-specific cDNA was reverse-transcribed from around 500 ng total RNA using a constant-region primer and ProtoScript II reverse transcriptase. Construction of the TCRbeta libraries relied on three nested rounds of multiplex PCR, following a slightly modified ARM-PCR procedure. The first two PCR rounds used multiplex TRBV1-TRBV30 forward primers with a Cbeta reverse primer, each for about 10 cycles. Sample barcodes and Illumina adapters were added in a final 25-cycle PCR using Deep VentR polymerase. Before sequencing, amplicons of 200-500 bp were purified from gel using a QIAquick gel extraction kit. An Illumina HiSeq 2500 was used to sequence the TCRbeta amplicons, generating 250-bp paired-end reads. As for how the authors treated the data: Reads were quality-trimmed with Trimmomatic v0.33, and paired reads were merged with FLASH v1.2.11 to recover full CDR3 sequences. V, D and J germline segments were assigned to the rearranged TCRbeta sequences using MiGEC v1.2.1b. Clonotype statistics, along with Shannon-Wiener diversity indices, were calculated using VDJtools v1.0.0. To reduce sampling bias, subsequent analyses other than the diversity analysis used only the 250 most abundant clonotypes in each sample. TCRdb reprocessed the public reads (quality trimming at Q25 with fastp, clone calling with MiXCR) and kept in-frame beta chains. Each record represents a unique CDR3 protein, reported with the most common genes and DNA among its rows. The V and J calls were determined by TCRdb, not by the authors. This sample has 100,000 to 120,000 distinct CDR3 sequences in its table, and around 83% of those were observed once. Together, the top ten hold roughly a fifth of the sample.

This sample stems from a study of tumor-infiltrating lymphocytes in primary liver carcinoma (dated by TCRdb to 2017 to 2019). Regarding the research as a whole: Of the five patients, three men and two women aged 30 to 69 years, four had hepatocellular carcinoma and one had combined HCC and intrahepatic cholangiocarcinoma. The five patients had tumors staged T1-T3 N0M0, with maximum diameters ranging from about 4.2 to 11 cm. Samples yielded roughly 3.5 to 8 million productive TCRbeta reads; read depth did not differ significantly between tissue types. For each liver tumor, the study sampled five regions along with adjacent normal tissue and blood, and applied TCRbeta repertoire sequencing, expression microarrays and whole-exome sequencing. A total of around 35 specimens from 5 patients, comprising about 25 tumor regions, 5 adjacent noncancerous liver tissues and 5 peripheral blood samples, were covered by TCRbeta repertoire sequencing. To link TCRbeta repertoire diversity to the local molecular phenotype, the roughly 23 tumor region samples were profiled with Agilent mRNA microarrays. Repertoires from technical replicates were highly reproducible, with mean shared-clone rates roughly 0.87 and correlation coefficients above 0.98.

The germline V gene yields SGHDT for CDR1 and YYEEEE for CDR2. The CDR3, cysteine through phenylalanine, is 12 amino acids long. Kept here is only the CDR3 DNA, which spans 36 bases and is read in frame from base 1. What the research found in general, with its limitations: Because the samples were bulk and unsorted, CD4+ and CD8+ T cell repertoires could not be compared. Only 4 or 5 patients were included in the study, and the authors note that the findings should be validated in a larger study. Only about 7.5-24% of top clones were present in all five regions of a tumor, suggesting spatial heterogeneity of tumor-infiltrating T cells. A significantly larger repertoire fraction was made up by the top 250 clones in tumors than in blood (p = 0.039). Because only the TCR beta chain was sequenced and unpaired alpha chains were not captured, true repertoire diversity is likely underestimated. Repertoire overlap was found to be higher between tumor regions (mean approximately 35%) than between tumor-adjacent (approximately 17%) or tumor-blood (around 15%) pairs, consistent with antigen-driven expansion.

This receptor was identified in a man aged 40-49 years with primary liver carcinoma and hepatitis B virus infection. This chain is built from TRBV5-6 and TRBJ2-2; the best D guess is TRBD2, with 5 bases matching. Material: liver tumor tissue from sampling region 3. The cell subset or site label here, explained by the study, means: tumor region T3, left-lateral pole. Read as DNA, the sequence is TGTGCCAGCAGCTGGTCCTCCGGGGAGCTGCTTTTT. Its product reads: CASSWSSGELLF.